Shown below are 10 T cell receptor beta chains from a single sample sequenced in a study of cytotoxic CD8 clonotypes in ibrutinib-treated CLL. The table came from immunoSEQ multiplex PCR; TCRdb's copy has only in-frame clones and leaves some out. The sample carries about 160,000 clones, approximately 90% recorded once. Sequencing used PBMCs, obtained at disease progression, from a patient treated with ibrutinib. These receptors all stem from a human donor with chronic lymphocytic leukemia.

In this sample, this clone turned up a few times. The chain uses TRBV6-6 and TRBJ1-5, with a tentative D call TRBD1 (6 bases). Germline assignment: CDR1 MNHNY and CDR2 SVGAGI (reference sequence). V was cut by 6 bases and J by 7 bases, with 19 bases left in between. CDR3 length: 15 amino acids. This chain's CDR3 is CASSPTDRSEQPQHF. The CDR3 bases are TGTGCCAGCAGCCCTACCGACAGGTCGGAGCAGCCCCAGCATTTT.

Turning to this clone: Sequence at one end of the junction differs from germline and may be a read error. The chain has TRBV7-2 and TRBJ1-5; D uncertain. The CDR3 spans 14 residues. Germline V CDR1 and CDR2: SGHTA, FQGNSA. This CDR3 is CASSTDRGRIPLHF. The CDR3 DNA sequence: TGTGCCAGCAGTACGGACCGAGGACGGATCCCCCTGCATTTT.

This chain uses TRBV7-2 with TRBJ2-7; TRBD2 might be the D (6 bases). V shed 1 base and J shed 3 bases, with 10 bases lying between them. Germline lookup yields CDR1 SGHTA and CDR2 FQGNSA. This CDR3 comprises 14 residues. CDR3 bases: TGTGCCAGCAGCTTAGTAGGGAGGAGCTACGAGCAGTACTTC. It specifies CASSLVGRSYEQYF.

The rearrangement uses TRBV11-2 and TRBJ1-1; D remains ambiguous. From germline, CDR1 is SGHAT and CDR2 FQNNGV. V was trimmed by 0 bases and J by 9 bases, leaving 11 bases between them. The CDR3 spans 13 residues. CDR3 nucleotides: TGTGCCAGCAGCTTAGATCTGGCAGTTCAAGCTTTCTTT. It specifies CASSLDLAVQAFF.

This chain links TRBV4-1 with TRBJ2-1, with 10 nucleotides matching TRBD2. The ends lost 1 base at V and 3 bases at J; junction bases unmatched: 0. Germline assignment: CDR1 MGHRA and CDR2 YSYEKL. This CDR3 comprises 15 residues. The CDR3 DNA reads as TGCGCCAGCAGCCAAGGACTAGCGGGCTACAATGAGCAGTTCTTC. It translates to CASSQGLAGYNEQFF.

The chain couples TRBV5-6 to TRBJ1-1, with 10 bases lining up with TRBD1. CDR1 is SGHDT and CDR2 is YYEEEE in the germline V gene. V was pared by 2 bases and J by 11 bases, with 6 bases of the junction left unmatched. This CDR3 comprises 13 residues. The CDR3 DNA follows: TGTGCCAGCAGCTTACGACAGGGGGCAGGGGCTTTCTTT. The encoded protein is CASSLRQGAGAFF.

This clone appeared a single time. The V gene is TRBV5-1, the J gene TRBJ1-1, with a tentative D call TRBD1 (5 bases). V dropped 3 bases and J dropped 4 bases, with 13 bases sitting between them. CDR1 and CDR2 from the germline V gene are SGHRS and YFSETQ. The CDR3 runs 14 residues. The DNA of the CDR3 is TGCGCCAGCAGCTCGGTGAGTAGGGGCACTGAAGCTTTCTTT. It specifies CASSSVSRGTEAFF.

This chain connects TRBV9 to TRBJ2-7; D unresolved. CDR3 length: 15 residues. Per the germline V gene, CDR1 is SGDLS and CDR2 is YYNGEE. Trimming left V 0 bases short and J 0 bases short, with 10 bases between. The CDR3 DNA follows: TGTGCCAGCAGCGTAGGGTGGCATCTCTCCTACGAGCAGTACTTC. This sequence encodes CASSVGWHLSYEQYF.

This clone has ten or more counts. This sample includes further DNA sequences coding for the same CDR3. The rearrangement links TRBV29-1 to TRBJ2-2, with D unclear. The CDR3 is made up of 13 amino acids. With 6 bases removed from V and 0 bases from J, the gap between germline ends came to 8 bases. Germline lookup yields CDR1 SQVTM and CDR2 ANQGSEA. CDR3 protein: CSVWSANTGELFF. CDR3 DNA sequence: TGCAGCGTATGGAGTGCGAACACCGGGGAGCTGTTTTTT.

The chain is built from TRBV4-3 and TRBJ1-1, with D perhaps matching TRBD1 (5 bases). This CDR3 comprises 18 residues. Trimming removed 0 bases from V and 1 base from J, with 18 bases in between. Germline CDR1 reads LGHNA; CDR2 reads YSLEER. CDR3 bases: TGCGCCAGCAGCCAAGACGAGGGCTTCCCCGACAGGAACACTGAAGCTTTCTTT. Residues: CASSQDEGFPDRNTEAFF.